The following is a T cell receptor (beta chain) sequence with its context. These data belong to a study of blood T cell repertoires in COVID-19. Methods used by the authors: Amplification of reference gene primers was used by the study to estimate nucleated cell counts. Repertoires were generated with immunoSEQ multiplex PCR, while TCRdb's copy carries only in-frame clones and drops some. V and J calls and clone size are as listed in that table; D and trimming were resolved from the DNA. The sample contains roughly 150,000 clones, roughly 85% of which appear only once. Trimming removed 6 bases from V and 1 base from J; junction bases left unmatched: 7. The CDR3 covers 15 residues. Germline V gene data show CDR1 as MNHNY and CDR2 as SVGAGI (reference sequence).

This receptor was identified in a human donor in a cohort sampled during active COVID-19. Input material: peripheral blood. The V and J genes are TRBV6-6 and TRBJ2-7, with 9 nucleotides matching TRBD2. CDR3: CASSPLAGESYEQYF. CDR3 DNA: TGTGCCAGCAGCCCCTTAGCGGGGGAATCCTACGAGCAGTACTTC.